Shown below are 28 T cell receptor beta chains from a single sample sequenced in a study of a mutant IDH1 vaccine in newly diagnosed glioma. As to time point: week 5, during vaccination. A 20-mer mutant IDH1 peptide at 300 ug was injected subcutaneously with topical imiquimod. No cognate antigen is known for these TCRs. Here immunoSEQ multiplex PCR was the method, and the copy in TCRdb shows in-frame clones only, minus some. This sample carries about 50,000 clones, approximately 79% of them seen once, and the ten largest clones take 6% to 7.5%. This specimen was PBMCs, taken from a glioma patient whose treatment included an IDH1 peptide vaccine. All receptors come from a woman aged 50 to 65 with glioma.

The rearrangement links TRBV5-4 to TRBJ2-7, with D perhaps matching TRBD1 or TRBD2 (5 bases each). The CDR3 consists of 15 residues. Germline V gives CDR1 SGHNT, CDR2 YYREEE (reference sequence). V dropped 2 bases and J dropped 1 base, with 13 bases sitting between them. The CDR3 bases are TGTGCCAGCAGCTTTCCAGGGACCAAGTCCTACGAGCAGTACTTC. It translates to CASSFPGTKSYEQYF. The full variable domain, its missing parts supplied by reference TRBV5-4 and TRBJ2-7, is ETGVTQSPTHLIKTRGQQVTLRCSSQSGHNTVSWYQQALGQGPQFIFQYYREEENGRGNFPPRFSGLQFPNYSSELNVNALELDDSALYLCASSFPGTKSYEQYFGPGTRLTVT.

The V call is TRBV15, the J call TRBJ1-5; D call uncertain. The CDR3 is 12 residues long. From germline, CDR1 is LNHNV and CDR2 YYDKDF (reference sequence). Trimming shortened V by 8 bases and J by 0 bases, and 5 bases separated the two germline ends. For the CDR3, the DNA is TGTGCCACCTCCCGTAGCAATCAGCCCCAGCATTTT. Translated: CATSRSNQPQHF.

This clone came up a few times. V is TRBV29-1 and J is TRBJ2-1; D gene uncertain. Per the germline V gene, CDR1 is SQVTM and CDR2 is ANQGSEA. Trimming cost V 3 bases and J 6 bases, with 3 bases left between them. The CDR3 runs 10 residues. The CDR3 sequence: CSVESNEQFF. CDR3 in DNA: TGCAGCGTTGAGTCCAATGAGCAGTTCTTC.

V usage is TRBV14 and J usage is TRBJ1-6; D not resolved. The CDR3 extends over 13 amino acids. V was trimmed by 4 bases and J by 7 bases, leaving 8 bases between them. CDR1 is SGHDN and CDR2 is FVKESK in the germline V gene. The CDR3 DNA reads TGTGCCAGCAGCCCCTACAAGAATTCACCCCTCCACTTT. It yields the protein CASSPYKNSPLHF.

The chain uses TRBV9 and TRBJ1-1, with 11 positions matching TRBD1. Germline V gene lookup returns CDR1 SGDLS and CDR2 YYNGEE. The CDR3 loop spans 15 amino acids. The trim removed 3 bases at V and 4 bases at J, leaving 5 bases unmatched. CDR3 DNA: TGTGCCAGCAGCGCGAGGGACAGGGGGGTCACTGAAGCTTTCTTT. This translates into CASSARDRGVTEAFF. The full variable domain, completed using reference TRBV9 and TRBJ1-1, is DSGVTQTPKHLITATGQRVTLRCSPRSGDLSVYWYQQSLDQGLQFLIQYYNGEERAKGNILERFSAQQFPDLHSELNLSSLELGDSALYFCASSARDRGVTEAFFGQGTRLTVV.

The V call is TRBV7-9, the J call TRBJ2-3; TRBD2 matches 14 bases. This CDR3 contains 19 residues. In germline, CDR1 is SEHNR, CDR2 FQNEAQ (reference sequence). Germline trimming cut 5 bases from V and 0 bases from J; bases unmatched to any gene: 10. The CDR3 region is CASSLGLAGGTPSTDTQYF. The CDR3 coding sequence is TGTGCCAGCAGCCTCGGACTAGCGGGGGGTACCCCTAGCACAGATACGCAGTATTTT.

The V call is TRBV4-3, the J call TRBJ1-1, with 7 bases matching TRBD1. Germline V gene lookup returns CDR1 LGHNA and CDR2 YSLEER. The CDR3 covers 14 residues. Trimming at V came to 0 bases and at J to 10 bases, leaving 8 bases not matched to a gene. The CDR3 DNA sequence: TGCGCCAGCAGCCAAGACTCGGGACAGTCGATAGCTTTCTTT. Its protein product is CASSQDSGQSIAFF.

The chain couples TRBV5-1 to TRBJ2-1; TRBD2 aligns across 11 bases. The CDR3 consists of 15 residues. J gave up 5 bases and V 4 bases, and 5 bases lay outside the gene matches. Germline V lookup: CDR1 SGHRS, CDR2 YFSETQ. As DNA, the CDR3 is TGCGCCAGCAGCCCCCTAGCGGGGGGAAACAATGAGCAGTTCTTC. Encoded protein: CASSPLAGGNNEQFF.

This sequence joins TRBV7-9 and TRBJ1-6; possible D gene TRBD1, 6 bases. The CDR3 spans 15 residues. Trimming took 5 bases from V and 10 from J, leaving 18 bases between them. Germline values: CDR1 SEHNR, CDR2 FQNEAQ (reference sequence). In DNA, the CDR3 is TGTGCCAGCAGCCAAAGATCAGGGGAAGACTCACCCCTCCACTTT. It codes for CASSQRSGEDSPLHF.

The chain joins TRBV27 to TRBJ1-2, with 11 bases fitting TRBD1. The CDR3 is made up of 14 amino acids. The ends lost 8 bases at V and 6 bases at J; junction bases unmatched: 8. Germline CDR1 MNHEY, CDR2 SMNVEV (reference sequence). CDR3 in DNA: TGTGCCAGCCGGACGGACAGGGGGCCGCATGGCTACACCTTC. It is translated as CASRTDRGPHGYTF.

The chain links TRBV10-1 to TRBJ2-7, with 8 bases identical to TRBD1. The CDR3 is 15 residues long. V shed 0 bases, J shed 1 base, and the junction held 2 bases outside the gene matches. Germline CDR1 and CDR2: WNHNN and SYGVQD (reference sequence). The CDR3 DNA reads TGCGCCAGCAGTGAGTCCAGGACAGGGTCCTACGAGCAGTACTTC. Translation: CASSESRTGSYEQYF.

The chain has TRBV11-2 and TRBJ2-7; 9 bases are a match to TRBD2. This CDR3 has 14 amino acids. Germline CDR1 is SGHAT and CDR2 is FQNNGV. The trim removed 4 bases at V and 5 bases at J, leaving 6 bases unmatched. This chain's CDR3 is CASSSLAGRNEQYF. CDR3 sequence (DNA): TGTGCCAGCAGCTCCCTAGCGGGGAGGAACGAGCAGTACTTC.

J is TRBJ2-7 and V is TRBV5-1; 9 bases fit TRBD1. After removal of 0 bases from V and 3 bases from J, the junction contained 4 bases not matched to a gene. Germline CDR1 is SGHRS and CDR2 is YFSETQ. CDR3 size: 15 residues. Written as DNA, the CDR3 is TGCGCCAGCAGCTTGGTGGGGACAGGGAACTACGAGCAGTACTTC. This sequence encodes CASSLVGTGNYEQYF.

The rearrangement links TRBV7-2 to TRBJ1-1; no clear D gene. Trimming shortened V by 3 bases and J by 0 bases, and 8 bases separated the two germline ends. Germline values: CDR1 SGHTA, CDR2 FQGNSA. The CDR3 totals 14 residues. The CDR3 DNA is TGTGCCAGCAGCTTCGGGTGGATGAACACTGAAGCTTTCTTT. Encoded protein: CASSFGWMNTEAFF.

The CDR3 region is CASTPGTEAFF. The CDR3 region has the DNA TGTGCCAGTACCCCAGGGACTGAAGCTTTCTTT. The chain employs TRBV19 and TRBJ1-1, with TRBD1 as a possible D gene (5 bases). This CDR3 comprises 11 residues. Germline CDR1 reads LNHDA; CDR2 reads SQIVND (reference sequence). V lost 7 bases and J lost 5, with 8 bases in between.

The V call is TRBV5-4, the J call TRBJ1-2, with TRBD1 matching over 12 bases. Germline V gives CDR1 SGHNT, CDR2 YYREEE (reference sequence). This CDR3 region has 16 residues. Trimming took 0 bases from V and 4 from J; bases not matched to a gene: 4. The CDR3 DNA sequence: TGTGCCAGCAGCTTGGGGGGGACAGGGGGCGCCTATGGCTACACCTTC. Protein sequence: CASSLGGTGGAYGYTF.

The chain joins TRBV19 to TRBJ2-5; perhaps D is TRBD1 or TRBD2 (6 bases each). V dropped 3 bases and J dropped 5 bases, with 10 bases sitting between them. The CDR3 consists of 13 residues. CDR1 and CDR2 from the germline V gene are LNHDA and SQIVND (reference sequence). The CDR3: CASSIRGGETQYF. The CDR3 DNA follows: TGTGCCAGTAGTATTCGAGGGGGGGAGACCCAGTACTTC.

This clone was picked up one time. This chain links TRBV27 with TRBJ2-7, with 8 bases fitting TRBD1. J gave up 10 bases and V 5 bases, and 10 bases lay outside the gene matches. This CDR3 contains 13 residues. Germline CDR1 MNHEY, CDR2 SMNVEV (reference sequence). CDR3 coding DNA: TGTGCCAGCAGTCCCGGGACAGGAGGGCGACAGTACTTC. Translating gives CASSPGTGGRQYF.

DNA of the CDR3: TGTGCCACCAGCCCCCGGTCGAGGGCTGTCACCGGGGAGCTGTTTTTT. It encodes CATSPRSRAVTGELFF. This chain connects TRBV15 to TRBJ2-2; TRBD2 is a possible D gene (5 bases). The CDR3 runs 16 residues. V was trimmed by 5 bases and J by 4 bases, leaving 17 bases between them. Germline loops: CDR1 LNHNV, CDR2 YYDKDF (reference sequence). Using reference TRBV15 and TRBJ2-2 for the parts outside the CDR3, the full variable domain is DAMVIQNPRYQVTQFGKPVTLSCSQTLNHNVMYWYQQKSSQAPKLLFHYYDKDFNNEADTPDNFQSRRPNTSFCFLDIRSPGLGDTAMYLCATSPRSRAVTGELFFGEGSRLTVL.

CDR3 sequence reads: CASSSEVEIRHGYTF. The CDR3 nucleotides read TGTGCCAGTAGTAGTGAGGTAGAGATCCGTCATGGCTACACCTTC. The J gene is TRBJ1-2, the V gene TRBV19; D unresolved. Germline CDR1 LNHDA, CDR2 SQIVND (reference sequence). V was pared by 4 bases and J by 6 bases, with 18 bases between. This CDR3 region has 15 residues.

The rearrangement joins TRBV18 to TRBJ2-7, with 8 bases aligning to TRBD2. The CDR3 sequence is 17 residues long. V lost 0 bases and J lost 4; bases outside the gene matches: 11. The germline CDR1 and CDR2 sequences are KGHSH and LQKENI. CDR3 sequence (DNA): TGTGCCAGCTCACCACCTACGGGCATAGCGGGGAGTTACGAGCAGTACTTC. Amino acid sequence: CASSPPTGIAGSYEQYF.

The chain has TRBV7-2 and TRBJ2-2, with D possibly being TRBD1 (8 bases). Trimming shortened V by 4 bases and J by 6 bases, and 21 bases separated the two germline ends. Per the germline V gene, CDR1 is SGHTA and CDR2 is FQGNSA. This CDR3 comprises 17 residues. The CDR3, as DNA: TGTGCCAGCAGCTCCCGATTAGACAGGGGAGGGGCCGGGGAGCTGTTTTTT. It translates to CASSSRLDRGGAGELFF.

J is TRBJ1-4 and V is TRBV5-4; possibly TRBD1 for D (6 bases). The CDR3 length is 15 residues. V shed 4 bases and J shed 2 bases, with 12 bases lying between them. CDR1 SGHNT and CDR2 YYREEE come from the germline V gene (reference sequence). The CDR3 DNA reads as TGTGCCAGCAGCGCGGCAGGGGATACTAATGAAAAACTGTTTTTT. Its protein product is CASSAAGDTNEKLFF.

The chain recombines TRBV5-1 with TRBJ2-3; D is unresolved. Trimming took 1 base from V and 2 from J, leaving 8 bases between them. Looked up from germline, CDR1 is SGHRS and CDR2 is YFSETQ. The length of the CDR3 is 14 residues. The DNA of the CDR3 is TGCGCCAGCAGCTTGACTCTCCTCACAGATACGCAGTATTTT. Translation: CASSLTLLTDTQYF.

The V gene is TRBV5-5, the J gene TRBJ1-2, with 9 bases that match TRBD1. The CDR3 runs to 15 residues. The J segment lost 8 bases and the V segment lost 0 bases, leaving 8 bases of the junction unmatched. Germline V lookup: CDR1 SGHKS, CDR2 YYEKEE (reference sequence). The CDR3 nucleotides read TGTGCCAGCAGCTTGGAGGGACAGGGAGGGTCGGGCTACACCTTC. This encodes CASSLEGQGGSGYTF.

V gene TRBV5-1 combines with J gene TRBJ1-1; maybe TRBD1 (5 bases). CDR1 and CDR2 (germline): SGHRS, YFSETQ. The CDR3 contains 12 residues. Trimming left V 1 base short and J 5 bases short, with 6 bases between. DNA for the CDR3: TGCGCCAGCAGCTTGCAGGGAACTGAAGCTTTCTTT. It is translated as CASSLQGTEAFF.

This rearrangement joins TRBV19 to TRBJ2-5, with 7 bases lining up with TRBD2. The J segment lost 5 bases and the V segment lost 1 base, leaving 10 bases of the junction unmatched. The CDR3 sequence is 16 residues long. Germline lookup yields CDR1 LNHDA and CDR2 SQIVND (reference sequence). The CDR3 region is CASSIASGLKGETQYF. CDR3 DNA: TGTGCCAGTAGTATAGCTAGCGGCCTAAAAGGGGAGACCCAGTACTTC.

The chain joins TRBV7-2 to TRBJ2-5, with D possibly matching TRBD1 (5 bases). The CDR3 totals 15 residues. V shed 1 base and J shed 1 base, with 10 bases lying between them. Germline V gives CDR1 SGHTA, CDR2 FQGNSA. CDR3 amino acids: CASSLVQGIQETQYF. Here the CDR3 DNA reads TGTGCCAGCAGCTTAGTTCAGGGAATCCAAGAGACCCAGTACTTC.